This TCR beta chain was sequenced for a study of Tregs in tolerant kidney transplant recipients. As for the study in general: CD4+CD25+CD127- cells came from approximately 3-day belatacept mixed lymphocyte reactions, some with approximately five-day graft donor restimulation. Antibodies separated recipient from donor cells.

With regard to this clone: Antigen specificity is unknown.

Here immunoSEQ multiplex PCR was the method, and the copy in TCRdb shows in-frame clones only, minus some. Of approximately 17,000 clones detected, roughly 58% appear once; the ten largest clones hold 3.2%. Points from the study as a whole: Tregs expanded with activated donor B cells seemed most donor-specific.

With V trimmed by 8 bases and J by 6 bases, 8 bases remained unmatched. The germline V gene has CDR1 SGHRS and CDR2 YFSETQ. This CDR3 has 13 residues. The chain combines TRBV5-1 with TRBJ2-1, with 7 bases matching TRBD1. This TCR derives from a human donor in good health. Sequenced input: Tregs from blood cultured with allogeneic cells. The CDR3 coding sequence is TGCGCCAGTGGGAATACAGGGGCCAATGAGCAGTTCTTC. This encodes CASGNTGANEQFF. The full variable domain, rest sourced from reference TRBV5-1 and TRBJ2-1, is KAGVTQTPRYLIKTRGQQVTLSCSPISGHRSVSWYQQTPGQGLQFLFEYFSETQRNKGNFPGRFSGRQFSNSRSEMNVSTLELGDSALYLCASGNTGANEQFFGPGTRLTVL.